These T cell receptor beta chains were read from a single sample in a study of blood T cells in healthy people across ages. Via MiXCR, TCRdb re-called the 5' RACE reads, giving one row per CDR3 protein. The sample contains 1.5 million to 2 million distinct CDR3 sequences, 28% of which appear only once. Sequenced material: blood. The receptors come from a woman aged 25 to 39 in good health. Both conserved end residues are part of each CDR3. The D gene is left open where the match is weak. A row's size may be missing; if present it is once, few, many or a size class.

j_gene	d_gene	v_gene	abundance	CDR3aa	CDR3nt
TRBJ2-3	-	TRBV5-1	-	CASSLFTSRDTQYF	TGCGCCAGCAGCTTGTTCACTAGCAGGGATACGCAGTATTTT
TRBJ2-7	TRBD1	TRBV5-1	few	CASSTGTAPTYEQYF	TGCGCCAGCAGCACAGGGACAGCGCCTACCTACGAGCAGTACTTC
TRBJ1-2	-	TRBV6-1	few	CASSEAVHYGYTF	TGTGCCAGCAGTGAAGCAGTGCACTATGGCTACACCTTC
TRBJ2-4	-	TRBV20-1	-	CSASDTGGGAKNIQYF	TGCAGTGCTAGCGATACAGGGGGGGGAGCCAAAAACATTCAGTACTTC
TRBJ2-5	-	TRBV12-3/TRBV12-4	many	CASSSAQGETQYF	TGTGCCAGCAGTTCGGCCCAGGGGGAGACCCAGTACTTC
TRBJ2-7	TRBD2	TRBV9	many	CASSASGGNEQYF	TGTGCCAGCAGCGCTAGCGGGGGTAACGAGCAGTACTTC
TRBJ2-6	-	TRBV11-2	few	CASRSRQRDSSGANVLTF	TGTGCCAGCAGAAGCCGGCAACGCGACAGCTCTGGGGCCAACGTCCTGACTTTC
TRBJ2-2	-	TRBV28	-	CASILGGGPGELFF	TGTGCCAGCATCCTAGGAGGGGGCCCCGGGGAGCTGTTTTTT
TRBJ2-4	-	TRBV6-5	many	CASSWDRAKNIQYF	TGTGCCAGCAGTTGGGATCGAGCCAAAAACATTCAGTACTTC
TRBJ2-4	-	TRBV12-3/TRBV12-4	-	CAGSYTGGAKNIQYF	TGTGCCGGCAGCTACACTGGGGGGGCCAAAAACATTCAGTACTTC
TRBJ1-5	-	TRBV4-3	few	CASSQDRGTRRQPQHF	TGCGCCAGCAGCCAAGATCGGGGGACAAGACGTCAGCCCCAGCATTTT
TRBJ2-7	-	TRBV10-1	-	CASSESVQNTQYF	TGCGCCAGCAGTGAGTCGGTACAAAACACTCAGTACTTC